This T cell receptor beta chain originates from a study of blood T cell repertoires in COVID-19. Overall study context: Acute-phase and convalescent COVID-19 samples originated in the United States, Italy and Spain. PBMCs, B-cell-depleted T cells, or T cells were the source of the cDNA or gDNA that made up the material.

Germline CDR1 reads SGHRS; CDR2 reads YFSETQ. V lost 0 bases to trimming and J lost 5 bases, with 5 bases between them. CDR3 length: 13 residues. As handled by the study authors: Reference gene primers were amplified, and this amplification served to estimate nucleated cell counts. Assay used: immunoSEQ multiplex PCR; TCRdb lists only in-frame clones, some missing. V and J calls and clone size are as listed in that table; D and trimming were resolved from the DNA. The sample lists about 62,000 clones, about nine tenths occurring once. The chain recombines TRBV5-1 with TRBJ2-2, with no clear D. This TCR derives from an elderly woman with acute or convalescent COVID-19. Material: peripheral blood. The CDR3 DNA follows: TGCGCCAGCAGCTTGGCCCGTACCGGGGAGCTGTTTTTT. The encoded protein is CASSLARTGELFF.